This TCR beta chain was recovered during a study of PD-L1 blockade in urothelial cancer. Trimming pared 5 bases from V and 8 bases from J, leaving 18 bases between. CDR3 length: 15 residues. Germline CDR1 and CDR2: MNHEY and SVGAGI. Only in-frame clones appear in the TCRdb table, and some are missing; sequencing was by immunoSEQ multiplex PCR. The sample contains tens of thousands of clones, about nine tenths of which appear only once. The sample consisted of PBMCs, taken around atezolizumab (anti-PD-L1) treatment. The rearrangement joins TRBV6-5 to TRBJ1-4; D may be TRBD1 (6 bases). This clonotype was sampled from a woman between 65 and 79 years old with urothelial cancer. The DNA for the CDR3 is TGTGCCAGCAGTCCTTCTGGACAGTTCGACGAAAAACTGTTTTTT. Protein sequence: CASSPSGQFDEKLFF.